This T cell receptor beta chain is from a study of T cell responses to AZD1222 COVID-19 vaccine. Study-level background: The analysis combined second doses at about 4 or about 12 weeks.

Germline-derived CDR1 and CDR2 are KGHSH and LQKENI. This CDR3 has 15 amino acids. The ends lost 4 bases at V and 4 bases at J; junction bases unmatched: 5. Assay: immunoSEQ multiplex PCR; the TCRdb copy retains only in-frame clones and omits some. The sample consists of over 120,000 clones, roughly nine tenths of them appearing once. Of note for this clone: As yet, its antigen is unknown.

Study findings and constraints: Only six individuals given AZD1222 were seropositive at baseline. Repertoires were collected only later (after the peak T cell response had occurred).

This specimen consisted of peripheral blood, obtained on day 0 of AZD1222 vaccination. This chain links TRBV18 with TRBJ2-7; TRBD1 matches at 12 bases. This sequence originates from an adult in good health. CDR3 amino acids: CASSLGTGGIYEQYF. The CDR3 nucleotides are TGTGCCAGCTCACTCGGGACAGGGGGCATATACGAGCAGTACTTC.